The clone carrying this T cell receptor (beta chain) was recorded only once. These data come from a study of blood T cell repertoires in COVID-19. Whole-study context: COVID-19 samples collected from the United States, Italy and Spain covered acute and convalescent phases. T cells, B-cell-depleted T cells, or PBMCs supplied cDNA or gDNA.

The CDR3 contains 12 residues. Trimming cost V 1 base and J 8 bases, with 9 bases left between them. CDR1 and CDR2 (germline): SGHRS, YFSETQ. As processed by the authors: Reference gene primer amplification yielded estimated nucleated cell counts. Method: immunoSEQ multiplex PCR; TCRdb's copy keeps in-frame clones and lacks some. V and J calls and clone size are given by that table; D and trimming were obtained from the DNA. The sample holds around 99,000 clones, approximately 88% seen once. The sequenced sample was peripheral blood. The chain carries TRBV5-1 and TRBJ1-2; maybe TRBD1 (6 bases). This sequence was found in a man between 40 and 49 years old with active or convalescent COVID-19. In DNA, the CDR3 is TGCGCCAGCAGCTTGAAGGGGGAGGGCTACACCTTC. Translated, it gives CASSLKGEGYTF.